This T cell receptor (beta chain) was recovered during a study of naive and memory T cell subsets. Points on this clonotype: The antigen is unknown.

Notes on the study in general: This RNA-based method may be sensitive to activation-related transcript changes.

The library had UMIs added by 3' ligation of an oligonucleotide to TCR cDNA. Adult healthy volunteers gave 2.5 ml peripheral blood for whole-blood RNA. The CDR3 runs to 14 residues. The germline gives CDR1 SGHVS, CDR2 FQNEAQ. The germline V and J ends were trimmed by 3 bases and 1 base, with 9 bases remaining between them. The SP2 primer and nested alpha and beta constant region primers amplified ligated cDNA in four rounds. From the 5' RACE reads, TCRdb called clonotypes with MiXCR, one entry per CDR3 protein. The sample shows 55,000 to 70,000 distinct CDR3 sequences, 7.2% of them seen only once. This TCR derives from a male donor in good health. The rearrangement joins TRBV7-8 to TRBJ1-1; D ambiguous. The CDR3 loop is CASSFGLGNTEAFF. CDR3 coding DNA: TGTGCCAGCAGCTTCGGTTTAGGGAACACTGAAGCTTTCTTT.